This T cell receptor (beta chain) appears in the sequencing data of a study of CXCR3-negative and CXCR3-positive naive CD8 T cells. The V gene's germline CDR1 is SQVTM and CDR2 ANQGSEA. The length of the CDR3 is 12 residues. Study-level results: Whereas both naive subsets had comparably high diversity, memory CD8+ cells had much lower diversity.

Sorts performed in triplicate captured hundreds of thousands of cells each from every CD8+ T cell subset. cDNA libraries for TRB were generated by 5' RACE incorporating UMI labels. TCRdb reanalyzed the 5' RACE reads and collapses them to one entry per CDR3 protein, without DNA. This repertoire comprises 50,000 to 55,000 distinct CDR3 sequences; its ten largest clones make up roughly 1.6%. For this clonotype: Its antigen remains unknown.

This sequence joins TRBV29-1 and TRBJ2-2. The sample taken for sequencing was naive CXCR3- CD8+ T cells from blood. As for subset: CD45RO-CCR7+CD27+CD95- naive CD8+ T cells lacking CXCR3 (TNR3-). The sequence derives from a human donor in good health. Some clones in this sample may be carry-over from other donors' samples. The CDR3 spells CSVWGTTGELFF.